The entry below describes one T cell receptor (beta chain). Germline CDR1 and CDR2: GTSNPN and SVGIG (reference sequence). The CDR3 extends over 12 amino acids. V was clipped by 5 bases and J by 7 bases, with 12 bases between them. These data belong to a study of glioma-infiltrating T cells after dendritic cell vaccination. Looking at the study overall: Dendritic cell vaccine was injected intradermally three times, biweekly.

Sequencing used immunoSEQ multiplex PCR; TCRdb keeps in-frame clones, though not all of them. In the table there are 90,000 to 110,000 clones, around 90% of which are singletons. Time point noted: after dendritic cell vaccination, including at tumor progression/relapse. This chain uses TRBV30 with TRBJ2-1, with D perhaps matching TRBD2 (6 bases). Sequencing was performed on blood, taken after dendritic cell vaccination. This TCR was recovered from a human donor with glioblastoma. The CDR3 loop reads CAWGGSGNEQFF. In nucleotides, the CDR3 is TGTGCCTGGGGGGGGTCCGGGAATGAGCAGTTCTTC.